This TCR beta chain was identified in a study of T cells in women clearing cervical HPV infection. Study summary: Case blood was drawn when the lesion was first found; control blood after infection became undetectable. Case blood was drawn a median about 23 weeks after lesion detection. Only a few women had HLA typing results available.

Details on this clone: Its antigen is not known. The read is 3 residues too short to cover the CDR3 end, so that end is filled in from the germline J gene.

Study findings and constraints: Controls had more TRBV6-7 (0.16%) than cases (about 0.11%).

The CDR3 is made up of 15 amino acids. Trimming cost V 1 base and J 5 bases, with 14 bases left between them. CDR1 is MNHNS and CDR2 is SASEGT in the germline V gene. TCRdb's table, derived via immunoSEQ multiplex PCR, lists solely in-frame clones and lacks some. The table for this sample gives some 33,000 clones. The sample was blood buffy coat. V and J are TRBV6-1 and TRBJ1-1, with D possibly being TRBD1 (5 bases). The TCR comes from a woman between 18 and 70 years old with a cervical HPV16 infection that either progressed to CIN3+ or cleared (not recorded which). The part of the CDR3 DNA that was read is TGTGCCAGCAGTGAAGAGGCTCGGGGGTTGACTGAA. Translating gives CASSEEARGLTE. The full-length CDR3 reads as CASSEEARGLTEAFF.